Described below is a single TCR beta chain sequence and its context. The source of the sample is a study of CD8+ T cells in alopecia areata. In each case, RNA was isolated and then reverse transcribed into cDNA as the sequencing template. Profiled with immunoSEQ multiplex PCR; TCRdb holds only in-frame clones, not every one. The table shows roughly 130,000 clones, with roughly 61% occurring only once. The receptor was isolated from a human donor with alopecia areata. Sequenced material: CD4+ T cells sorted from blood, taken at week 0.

The DNA of the CDR3 is TGTGCCAGCAGCTTATCGAGCGGGGGGTACAATGAGCAGTTCTTC. As protein: CASSLSSGGYNEQFF. V and J are TRBV7-2 and TRBJ2-1, with TRBD2 matching over 9 bases. CDR1 is SGHTA and CDR2 is FQGNSA in the germline V gene. With V trimmed by 2 bases and J by 4 bases, 3 bases remained unmatched. There are 15 residues in the CDR3.